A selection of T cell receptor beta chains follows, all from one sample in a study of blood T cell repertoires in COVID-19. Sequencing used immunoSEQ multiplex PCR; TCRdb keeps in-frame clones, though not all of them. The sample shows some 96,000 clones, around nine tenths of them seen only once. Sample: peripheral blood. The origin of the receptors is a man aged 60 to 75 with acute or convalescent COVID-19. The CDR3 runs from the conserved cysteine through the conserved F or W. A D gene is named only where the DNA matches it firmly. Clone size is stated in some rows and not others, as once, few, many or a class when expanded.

CASSKSQGSRPGNQPQHF,TGTGCCAGCAGCAAGTCGCAGGGGTCCCGGCCGGGCAATCAGCCCCAGCATTTT,TRBJ1-5,TRBV5-8,.,.
CASRIGQGNNYGYTF,TGTGCCAGTAGGATAGGACAGGGCAATAACTATGGCTACACCTTC,TRBJ1-2,TRBV19,once,TRBD1
CATAQQGGSEAFF,TGTGCCACCGCCCAGCAGGGGGGCTCTGAAGCTTTCTTT,TRBJ1-1,TRBV27,few,TRBD1
CASSPDSSYGYTF,TGTGCCAGCAGTCCGGACAGTTCCTATGGCTACACCTTC,TRBJ1-2,TRBV12-3/TRBV12-4,.,.
CAISESTTASYEQYF,TGTGCCATCAGTGAGTCTACAACCGCCTCCTACGAGCAGTACTTC,TRBJ2-7,TRBV10-3,.,.
CASSLDRNEAFF,TGTGCCAGCAGTTTAGACAGGAATGAAGCTTTCTTT,TRBJ1-1,TRBV28,.,.
CASGRGQGYNQPQHF,TGTGCCAGCGGTAGGGGGCAGGGCTACAATCAGCCCCAGCATTTT,TRBJ1-5,TRBV6-5,.,TRBD1
CASSKMGRVGNEQYF,TGTGCCAGCAGTAAAATGGGGAGGGTGGGCAACGAGCAGTACTTC,TRBJ2-7,TRBV2,.,TRBD2
CASSPRTEAPYGYTF,TGTGCCAGCTCACCCCGGACGGAGGCACCATATGGCTACACCTTC,TRBJ1-2,TRBV18,.,.
CATSDGWGQGSTEAFF,TGTGCCACCAGTGATGGGTGGGGACAGGGGAGCACTGAAGCTTTCTTT,TRBJ1-1,TRBV24-1,once,TRBD1
CASSLTGERGYTF,TGCGCCAGCAGCTTGACGGGAGAGCGAGGCTACACCTTC,TRBJ1-2,TRBV5-1,.,.
CASSSRTGEETQYF,TGTGCCAGCAGCTCCAGGACGGGGGAGGAGACCCAGTACTTC,TRBJ2-5,TRBV5-5,.,.
CASRSGDRSSTEAFF,TGTGCCAGCAGAAGTGGGGACAGGTCGAGCACTGAAGCTTTCTTT,TRBJ1-1,TRBV6-5,once,TRBD1
CASSEGERPQHF,TGTGCCAGTAGCGAAGGGGAACGGCCCCAGCATTTT,TRBJ1-5,TRBV19,.,.
CASTSWGQPQHF,TGTGCCAGTACCTCCTGGGGCCAGCCCCAGCATTTT,TRBJ1-5,TRBV19,.,.
CASSFRQEVVGGYTF,TGTGCCAGCAGCTTTCGACAGGAGGTGGTGGGAGGCTACACCTTC,TRBJ1-2,TRBV7-2,.,.
CASSLVGATNEKLFF,TGTGCCAGCAGCTTGGTAGGAGCAACTAATGAAAAACTGTTTTTT,TRBJ1-4,TRBV5-6,.,.
CASSQRTGDGGYTF,TGCGCCAGCAGCCAACGGACAGGGGACGGAGGCTACACCTTC,TRBJ1-2,TRBV4-1,.,TRBD1
CASSLLTSGAPDTQYF,TGTGCCAGCAGCTTATTGACTAGCGGGGCACCAGATACGCAGTATTTT,TRBJ2-3,TRBV7-8,.,TRBD2
CASSPRDSNTEAFF,TGTGCCAGCAGCCCCCGGGACAGCAACACTGAAGCTTTCTTT,TRBJ1-1,TRBV6-5,once,TRBD1
CAGLGLLNTEAFF,TGTGCCGGCCTAGGTTTGCTGAACACTGAAGCTTTCTTT,TRBJ1-1,TRBV2,few,.
CASSALQGGSTGELFF,TGTGCCAGCAGTGCCCTACAGGGGGGAAGCACCGGGGAGCTGTTTTTT,TRBJ2-2,TRBV2,.,TRBD1
CASSEGEARYGYTF,TGTGCCAGCAGTGAAGGGGAGGCCAGATATGGCTACACCTTC,TRBJ1-2,TRBV6-1,.,.